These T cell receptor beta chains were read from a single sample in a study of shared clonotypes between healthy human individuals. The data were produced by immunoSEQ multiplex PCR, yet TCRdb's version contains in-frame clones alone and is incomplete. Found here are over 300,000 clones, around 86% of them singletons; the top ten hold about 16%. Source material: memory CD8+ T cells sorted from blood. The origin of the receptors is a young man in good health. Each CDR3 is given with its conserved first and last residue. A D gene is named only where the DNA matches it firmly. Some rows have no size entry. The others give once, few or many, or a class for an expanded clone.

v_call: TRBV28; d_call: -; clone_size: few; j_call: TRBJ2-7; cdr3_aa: CASTISRGLSYEQYF; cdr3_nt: TGTGCCAGCACCATATCCAGGGGTCTATCCTACGAGCAGTACTTC
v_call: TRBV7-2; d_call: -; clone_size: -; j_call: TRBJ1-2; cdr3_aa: CASSLAGTDYGYTF; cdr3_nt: TGTGCCAGCAGCTTAGCGGGGACGGACTATGGCTACACCTTC
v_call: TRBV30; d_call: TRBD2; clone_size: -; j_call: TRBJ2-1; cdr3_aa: CAWGTTVDEQFF; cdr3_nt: TGTGCCTGGGGGACTACCGTGGATGAGCAGTTCTTC
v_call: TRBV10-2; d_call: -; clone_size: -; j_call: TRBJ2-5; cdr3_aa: CASSEIWTLETQYF; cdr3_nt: TGCGCCAGCAGTGAAATCTGGACTTTGGAGACCCAGTACTTC
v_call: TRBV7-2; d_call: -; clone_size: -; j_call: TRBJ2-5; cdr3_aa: CASSFFLGPRETQYF; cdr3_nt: TGTGCCAGCAGCTTCTTTCTGGGGCCGCGTGAGACCCAGTACTTC
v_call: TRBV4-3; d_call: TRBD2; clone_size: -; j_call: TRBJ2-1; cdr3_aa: CASSQSRLAGSYNEQFF; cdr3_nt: TGCGCCAGCAGCCAATCCAGACTAGCGGGGAGTTACAATGAGCAGTTCTTC
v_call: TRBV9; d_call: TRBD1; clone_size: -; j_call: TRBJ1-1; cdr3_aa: CASSGPTGGEAFF; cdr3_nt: TGTGCCAGCAGCGGGCCGACAGGGGGCGAAGCTTTCTTT
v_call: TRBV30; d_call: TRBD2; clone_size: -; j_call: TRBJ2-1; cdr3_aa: CAWSGTSGRLNEQFF; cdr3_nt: TGTGCCTGGAGCGGGACTAGCGGGAGATTGAATGAGCAGTTCTTC
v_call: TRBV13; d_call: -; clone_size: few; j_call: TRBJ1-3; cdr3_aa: CASSLEGTGNTIYF; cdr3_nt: TGTGCCAGCAGCTTAGAGGGTACTGGAAACACCATATATTTT
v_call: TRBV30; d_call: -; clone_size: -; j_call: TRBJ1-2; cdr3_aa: CAGTAWYGYTF; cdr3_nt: TGTGCCGGGACCGCGTGGTATGGCTACACCTTC
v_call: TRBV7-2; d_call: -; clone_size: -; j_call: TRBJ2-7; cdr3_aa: CASAPAGNPSYEQYF; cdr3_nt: TGTGCCAGCGCTCCCGCGGGTAACCCTTCCTACGAGCAGTACTTC
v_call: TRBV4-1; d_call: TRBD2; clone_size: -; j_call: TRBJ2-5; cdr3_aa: CASTPSVAGGLETQYF; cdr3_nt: TGCGCCAGCACCCCAAGCGTAGCGGGGGGCCTAGAGACCCAGTACTTC
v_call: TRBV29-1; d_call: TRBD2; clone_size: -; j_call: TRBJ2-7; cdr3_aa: CSVVTSGIYEQYF; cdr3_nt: TGCAGCGTCGTGACTAGCGGGATTTACGAGCAGTACTTC
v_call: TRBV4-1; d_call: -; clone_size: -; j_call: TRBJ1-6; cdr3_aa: CASSQDSGASGNSPLHF; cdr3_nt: TGCGCCAGCAGCCAAGATTCCGGGGCTTCGGGTAATTCACCCCTCCACTTT
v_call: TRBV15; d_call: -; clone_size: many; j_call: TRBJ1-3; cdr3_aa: CATSSRLVSGNTIYF; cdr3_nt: TGTGCCACCAGCTCGCGACTGGTTAGTGGAAACACCATATATTTT
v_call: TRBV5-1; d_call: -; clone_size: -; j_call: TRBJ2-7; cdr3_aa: CASSLVGRSYEQYF; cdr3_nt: TGCGCCAGCAGCTTGGTTGGGAGGTCCTACGAGCAGTACTTC
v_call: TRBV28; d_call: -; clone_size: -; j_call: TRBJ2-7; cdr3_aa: CASSLLRGAPYEQYF; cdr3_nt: TGTGCCAGCAGTTTACTCAGGGGGGCACCCTACGAGCAGTACTTC
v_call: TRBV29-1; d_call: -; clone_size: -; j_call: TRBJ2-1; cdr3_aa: CSVESYSNEQFF; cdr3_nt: TGCAGCGTTGAATCGTACAGCAATGAGCAGTTCTTC
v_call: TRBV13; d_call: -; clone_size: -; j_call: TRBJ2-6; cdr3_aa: CASSLEGDSGANVLTF; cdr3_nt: TGTGCCAGCAGCTTAGAGGGGGACTCTGGGGCCAACGTCCTGACTTTC
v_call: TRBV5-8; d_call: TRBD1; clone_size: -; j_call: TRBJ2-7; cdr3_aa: CASSSDRDGYYEQYF; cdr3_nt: TGTGCCAGCAGCTCTGACAGGGACGGCTACTACGAGCAGTACTTC
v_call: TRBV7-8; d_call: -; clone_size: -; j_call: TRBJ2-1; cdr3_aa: CASTMTHDRPNYNEQFF; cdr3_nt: TGTGCCAGCACTATGACCCATGACAGGCCAAACTACAATGAGCAGTTCTTC
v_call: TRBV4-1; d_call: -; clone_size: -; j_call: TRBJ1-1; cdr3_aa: CASSQGLVDTEAFF; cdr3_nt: TGCGCCAGCAGCCAGGGATTGGTGGACACTGAAGCTTTCTTT